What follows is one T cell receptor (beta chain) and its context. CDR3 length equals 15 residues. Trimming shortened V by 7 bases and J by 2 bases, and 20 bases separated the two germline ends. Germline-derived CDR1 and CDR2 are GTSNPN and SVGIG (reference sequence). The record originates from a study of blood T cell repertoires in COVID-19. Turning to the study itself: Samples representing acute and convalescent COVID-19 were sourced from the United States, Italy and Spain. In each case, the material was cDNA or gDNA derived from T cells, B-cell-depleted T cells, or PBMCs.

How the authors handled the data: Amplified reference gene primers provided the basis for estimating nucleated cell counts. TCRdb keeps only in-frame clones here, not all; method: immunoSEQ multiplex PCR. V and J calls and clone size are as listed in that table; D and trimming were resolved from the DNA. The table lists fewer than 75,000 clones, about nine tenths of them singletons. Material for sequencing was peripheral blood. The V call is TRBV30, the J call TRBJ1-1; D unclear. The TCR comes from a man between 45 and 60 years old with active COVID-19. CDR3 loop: CALRKTGIPNTEAFF. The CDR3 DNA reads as TGTGCCTTACGAAAAACCGGGATTCCCAACACTGAAGCTTTCTTT.